These T cell receptor beta chains were read from a single sample in a study of cytomegalovirus exposure and HLA in healthy donors. Using immunoSEQ multiplex PCR, the repertoire was profiled, and TCRdb retains in-frame clones only, with some absent. Among fewer than 350,000 clones listed, 88% were seen once. Sequenced input: PBMCs. These receptor sequences come from a woman aged 18-29 years in good health and CMV-seronegative. Each CDR3 is given with its conserved first and last residue. The D gene is left open where the match is weak. Some rows have no size entry. The others give once, few or many, or a class for an expanded clone.

v_gene	abundance	j_gene	d_gene	CDR3aa	CDR3nt
TRBV29-1	.	TRBJ2-1	TRBD1	CSVEDRTGGSYNEQFF	TGCAGCGTTGAAGATCGGACAGGGGGCTCCTACAATGAGCAGTTCTTC
TRBV7-2	.	TRBJ1-1	TRBD1	CASSPRQGGTEAFF	TGTGCCAGCAGCCCACGACAGGGCGGGACTGAAGCTTTCTTT
TRBV9	.	TRBJ1-5	.	CASSVEGGQGNQPQHF	TGTGCCAGCAGCGTAGAGGGGGGGCAGGGCAATCAGCCCCAGCATTTT
TRBV14	few	TRBJ2-7	.	CASSQVARLAPQYF	TGTGCCAGCAGCCAAGTTGCTCGTTTGGCCCCTCAGTACTTC
TRBV6-5	once	TRBJ1-5	TRBD1	CASSYDRGSNQPQHF	TGTGCCAGCAGTTACGACAGGGGTAGCAATCAGCCCCAGCATTTT
TRBV10-2	.	TRBJ1-4	.	CASRGQGGGTEKLFF	TGCGCCAGCAGGGGCCAGGGAGGCGGTACTGAAAAACTGTTTTTT
TRBV29-1	once	TRBJ2-1	.	CSVGVLEFYNEQFF	TGCAGCGTTGGGGTCCTGGAGTTCTACAATGAGCAGTTCTTC
TRBV5-1	.	TRBJ2-1	TRBD2	CASSRLLAGGKNEQFF	TGCGCCAGCAGTCGGCTACTAGCGGGAGGAAAGAATGAGCAGTTCTTC
TRBV9	.	TRBJ1-4	.	CASSVAGRQTNEKLFF	TGTGCCAGCAGCGTAGCTGGAAGACAAACTAATGAAAAACTGTTTTTT
TRBV18	.	TRBJ1-4	TRBD1	CASSPPDRGGEKLFF	TGTGCCAGCTCACCACCGGACAGGGGTGGGGAAAAACTGTTTTTT
TRBV19	.	TRBJ2-5	.	CASSMLRTPQETQYF	TGTGCCAGTAGTATGTTGCGGACACCACAAGAGACCCAGTACTTC
TRBV4-1	.	TRBJ2-1	.	CASRTQTGAHNYNEQFF	TGCGCCAGCAGGACTCAGACAGGCGCTCATAACTACAATGAGCAGTTCTTC
TRBV10-2	.	TRBJ2-7	TRBD2	CASSDTSGRAGEQYF	TGCGCCAGCAGTGACACTAGCGGGAGGGCGGGGGAGCAGTACTTC
TRBV28	.	TRBJ1-5	.	CASNPTGELQPQHF	TGTGCCAGCAATCCAACAGGAGAACTTCAGCCCCAGCATTTT
TRBV5-1	.	TRBJ1-1	TRBD1	CASSSGQGDTEAFF	TGCGCCAGCAGCTCCGGACAGGGAGACACTGAAGCTTTCTTT
TRBV6-1	.	TRBJ2-3	TRBD2	CASAPASGSPDTQYF	TGTGCCAGCGCCCCAGCTAGCGGGAGTCCAGATACGCAGTATTTT
TRBV4-3	.	TRBJ2-3	TRBD2	CASSQDTVGLAGGFRPDTQYF	TGCGCCAGCAGCCAAGATACTGTGGGGCTAGCGGGAGGGTTTCGGCCAGATACGCAGTATTTT
TRBV2	.	TRBJ2-7	.	CASREAAYEQYF	TGTGCCAGCAGGGAGGCCGCCTACGAGCAGTACTTC
TRBV27	.	TRBJ2-1	.	CASSLGGGAGNEQFF	TGTGCCAGCAGTTTGGGAGGAGGGGCGGGCAATGAGCAGTTCTTC
TRBV4-3	.	TRBJ2-2	.	CASSQAGVATGELFF	TGCGCCAGCAGCCAAGCAGGGGTTGCAACCGGGGAGCTGTTTTTT
TRBV28	.	TRBJ2-6	.	CASSYPTGTLSSGANVLTF	TGTGCCAGCAGTTATCCCACAGGGACCCTGAGCTCTGGGGCCAACGTCCTGACTTTC
TRBV19	.	TRBJ2-3	TRBD2	CASSIDGGGPDTQYF	TGTGCCAGTAGTATAGATGGGGGGGGACCAGATACGCAGTATTTT
TRBV19	.	TRBJ1-5	.	CASSTGINQPQHF	TGTGCCAGTAGTACAGGGATCAATCAGCCCCAGCATTTT
TRBV2	.	TRBJ2-1	TRBD2	CASRRTSSNEQFF	TGTGCCAGCAGAAGGACTAGCAGCAATGAGCAGTTCTTC
TRBV7-2	.	TRBJ1-5	TRBD1	CASSLVPGGLSGQPQHF	TGTGCCAGCAGCTTAGTCCCAGGGGGCCTCTCAGGTCAGCCCCAGCATTTT
TRBV16	few	TRBJ1-1	.	CASKWGRITEAFF	TGTGCCAGCAAGTGGGGCAGGATCACTGAAGCTTTCTTT
TRBV5-4	.	TRBJ2-6	.	CASSLAGAGANVLTF	TGTGCCAGCAGCTTGGCAGGGGCTGGGGCCAACGTCCTGACTTTC
TRBV27	.	TRBJ2-1	.	CASSLFGELSSYNEQFF	TGTGCCAGCAGTTTATTCGGGGAGTTGAGCTCCTACAATGAGCAGTTCTTC
TRBV6-5	.	TRBJ2-6	.	CASGRQASGANVLTF	TGTGCCAGCGGCCGACAGGCCTCTGGGGCCAACGTCCTGACTTTC
TRBV30	.	TRBJ2-7	.	CAWSVLQKGEQYF	TGTGCCTGGAGTGTACTTCAAAAGGGGGAGCAGTACTTC
TRBV5-1	.	TRBJ2-3	.	CASSWGGGIGTTDTQYF	TGCGCCAGCAGCTGGGGTGGGGGGATAGGGACCACAGATACGCAGTATTTT
TRBV6-5	.	TRBJ1-2	.	CASRDSNYGYTF	TGTGCCAGCAGGGACTCCAACTATGGCTACACCTTC
TRBV28	.	TRBJ1-2	TRBD1	CASSLTQGTGNYGYTF	TGTGCCAGCAGTTTAACCCAGGGGACAGGAAACTATGGCTACACCTTC
TRBV28	.	TRBJ2-4	.	CASSSYGQEILAKNIQYF	TGTGCCAGCAGCAGTTATGGGCAGGAAATTTTAGCCAAAAACATTCAGTACTTC
TRBV5-1	.	TRBJ2-1	.	CASKSGNNEQFF	TGCGCCAGCAAATCCGGTAACAATGAGCAGTTCTTC
TRBV6-5	once	TRBJ2-3	TRBD2	CASRISGRASDTQYF	TGTGCCAGCAGGATTAGCGGGAGGGCCTCAGATACGCAGTATTTT
TRBV6-5	.	TRBJ1-5	.	CASTPLGGQPQHF	TGTGCCAGCACCCCCCTGGGGGGACAGCCCCAGCATTTT
TRBV5-4	.	TRBJ2-3	.	CASSLRERDTQYF	TGTGCCAGCAGCTTGAGGGAGCGGGATACGCAGTATTTT
TRBV27	once	TRBJ2-7	TRBD1	CASSLSTGAPPYEQYF	TGTGCCAGCAGTTTATCGACAGGGGCCCCCCCCTACGAGCAGTACTTC
TRBV6-5	.	TRBJ2-3	.	CASSRGTDTQYF	TGTGCCAGCTCCAGGGGCACAGATACGCAGTATTTT
TRBV7-3	few	TRBJ2-1	TRBD2	CASSQTGASGSEQFF	TGTGCCAGCAGCCAAACAGGGGCTAGCGGGAGTGAGCAGTTCTTC
TRBV7-3	.	TRBJ2-1	TRBD2	CASSLRGASGSMYNEQFF	TGTGCCAGCAGCTTACGGGGGGCTAGCGGGAGTATGTACAATGAGCAGTTCTTC
TRBV30	.	TRBJ2-3	TRBD2	CAWTTSGESTDTQYF	TGTGCCTGGACCACTAGCGGCGAATCCACAGATACGCAGTATTTT
TRBV5-1	.	TRBJ2-5	TRBD2	CASSWGGESQETQYF	TGCGCCAGCAGCTGGGGGGGGGAATCCCAAGAGACCCAGTACTTC
TRBV27	once	TRBJ2-7	TRBD2	CASSKRERAYEQYF	TGTGCCAGCAGCAAGCGGGAGAGGGCCTACGAGCAGTACTTC
TRBV6-1	.	TRBJ1-3	.	CASSEVAGNSGNTIYF	TGTGCCAGCAGTGAAGTGGCAGGAAACTCTGGAAACACCATATATTTT
TRBV28	.	TRBJ1-3	.	CASSLSGSGPGNTIYF	TGTGCCAGCAGTTTAAGTGGGTCAGGCCCCGGAAACACCATATATTTT
TRBV9	.	TRBJ1-4	.	CASSEGTTGMDEKLFF	TGTGCCAGCAGCGAGGGGACCACAGGGATGGATGAAAAACTGTTTTTT
TRBV10-1	once	TRBJ2-5	TRBD2	CASLAGAETQYF	TGCGCCAGCCTAGCGGGAGCTGAGACCCAGTACTTC